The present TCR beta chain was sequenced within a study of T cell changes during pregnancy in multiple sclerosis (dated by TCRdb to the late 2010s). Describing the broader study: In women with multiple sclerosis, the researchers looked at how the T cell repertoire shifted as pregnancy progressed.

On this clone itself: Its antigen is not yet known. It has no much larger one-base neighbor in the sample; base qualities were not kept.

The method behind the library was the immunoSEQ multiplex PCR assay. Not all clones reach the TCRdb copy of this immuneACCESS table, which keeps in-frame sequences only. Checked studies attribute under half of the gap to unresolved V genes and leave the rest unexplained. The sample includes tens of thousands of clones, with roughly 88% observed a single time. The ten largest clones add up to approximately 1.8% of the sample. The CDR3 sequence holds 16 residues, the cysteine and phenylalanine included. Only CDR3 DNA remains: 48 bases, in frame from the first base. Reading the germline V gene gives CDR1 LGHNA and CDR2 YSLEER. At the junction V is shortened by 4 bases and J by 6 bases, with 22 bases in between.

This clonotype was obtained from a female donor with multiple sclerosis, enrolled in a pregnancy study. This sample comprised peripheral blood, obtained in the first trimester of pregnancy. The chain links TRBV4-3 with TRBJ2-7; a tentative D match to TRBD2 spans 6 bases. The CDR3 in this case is CASSPSMEGVGAEQYF. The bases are TGCGCCAGCAGCCCAAGTATGGAGGGAGTTGGGGCCGAGCAGTACTTC.